The 20 T cell receptor beta chains in this list originate from one sample, sequenced in a study of early T cells in non-severe SARS-CoV-2 infection. Via MiXCR, TCRdb re-called the 5' RACE reads, giving one row per CDR3 protein. The table has tens of thousands of distinct CDR3 sequences, around 6% seen once. The sequencing sample was made of whole blood. The receptors derive from an adult who was a healthcare worker with PCR-confirmed SARS-CoV-2 infection or an uninfected control (not recorded which).

This clonotype was found many times. The chain uses TRBV11-2 and TRBJ2-1; 7 positions match TRBD2. This CDR3 spans 12 amino acids. The germline V gene encodes CDR1 SGHAT and CDR2 FQNNGV. J was trimmed by 8 bases and V by 8 bases; bases with no gene match: 6. CDR3 nucleotides: TGTGCCAGCCTCGGACTAGATGATGAGCAGTTCTTC. The encoded protein is CASLGLDDEQFF. Supplemented by reference TRBV11-2 and TRBJ2-1, the full variable domain reads EAGVAQSPRYKIIEKRQSVAFWCNPISGHATLYWYQQILGQGPKLLIQFQNNGVVDDSQLPKDRFSAERLKGVDSTLKIQPAKLEDSAVYLCASLGLDDEQFFGPGTRLTVL.

This clonotype was recorded at least ten times. The J gene is TRBJ2-3, the V gene TRBV6-1; 9 bases match TRBD1. The CDR3 consists of 16 residues. With 6 bases clipped from V and 1 base from J, the junction kept 8 bases outside the gene matches. Germline CDR1 is MNHNS and CDR2 is SASEGT. The CDR3 sequence: CASRALRDRGTDTQYF. DNA of the CDR3: TGTGCCAGCAGAGCTCTTCGGGACAGGGGCACAGATACGCAGTATTTT.

The J gene is TRBJ1-4, the V gene TRBV27; a possible D gene is TRBD1 (6 bases). V dropped 2 bases and J dropped 4 bases, with 14 bases sitting between them. Germline CDR1 reads MNHEY; CDR2 reads SMNVEV (reference sequence). The CDR3 has 16 amino acids. The CDR3 region has the DNA TGTGCCAGCAGTTTACAGGGGAGGGTTAATAATGAAAAACTGTTTTTT. The encoded protein is CASSLQGRVNNEKLFF.

The V and J genes are TRBV11-2 and TRBJ1-4; no reliable D call. Looked up from germline, CDR1 is SGHAT and CDR2 is FQNNGV. The V end lost 3 bases, the J end lost 5 bases, and 31 bases lay between the germline ends. The CDR3 has 21 residues. This chain's CDR3 is CASSFERFDGRQIPKNEKLFF. In DNA, the CDR3 is TGTGCCAGCAGCTTCGAGCGGTTTGACGGACGCCAAATTCCAAAAAATGAAAAACTGTTTTTT. Looking up the rest from reference TRBV11-2 and TRBJ1-4 gives the full variable domain: EAGVAQSPRYKIIEKRQSVAFWCNPISGHATLYWYQQILGQGPKLLIQFQNNGVVDDSQLPKDRFSAERLKGVDSTLKIQPAKLEDSAVYLCASSFERFDGRQIPKNEKLFFGSGTQLSVL.

The genes are TRBV18 and TRBJ2-4; TRBD1 might be the D (6 bases). This CDR3 is built from 14 residues. V lost 2 bases, J lost 9 bases, and 14 bases lay in between. Germline loops: CDR1 KGHSH, CDR2 LQKENI. The CDR3 DNA follows: TGTGCCAGCTCACCATCGGCAGGGGAGAGCATTCAGTACTTC. It codes for CASSPSAGESIQYF.

This chain connects TRBV7-8 to TRBJ2-7, with 8 bases aligning to TRBD2. This CDR3 comprises 18 residues. With 5 bases clipped from V and 4 bases from J, the junction kept 19 bases outside the gene matches. CDR1 is SGHVS and CDR2 is FQNEAQ in the germline V gene. CDR3 amino acids: CASSPHRVAGRLLYEQYF. The CDR3 DNA reads as TGTGCCAGCAGCCCACACCGCGTAGCGGGGCGGCTTTTATACGAGCAGTACTTC.

In its sample, this clonotype is medium-sized (0.01 to 0.1%). This sequence joins TRBV12-3 or TRBV12-4 and TRBJ2-1; D is uncertain. This CDR3 comprises 13 residues. Trimming cost V 4 bases and J 8 bases, with 12 bases left between them. CDR3 in amino acids: CASSWKGSDEQFF. DNA for the CDR3: TGTGCCAGCAGTTGGAAGGGATCCGATGAGCAGTTCTTC.

A few counts support this clonotype. The rearrangement links TRBV18 to TRBJ2-4, with D tentatively TRBD1 or TRBD2 (5 bases each). The CDR3 is 16 amino acids. CDR1 is KGHSH, CDR2 LQKENI, per germline. V was cut by 6 bases and J by 4 bases, with 19 bases left in between. DNA of the CDR3: TGTGCCAGCTCTCCAGCGGCCGACAGAACTAAAAACATTCAGTACTTC. It encodes CASSPAADRTKNIQYF.

This clonotype was seen ten or more times. The CDR3 sequence: CASSSLAEQFF. The CDR3 nucleotides read TGTGCCAGCTCGTCACTAGCGGAGCAGTTCTTC. The chain has TRBV18 and TRBJ2-1; TRBD2 aligns across 7 bases. CDR3 length: 11 residues. The trim removed 6 bases at V and 10 bases at J, leaving 3 bases unmatched. Germline lookup yields CDR1 KGHSH and CDR2 LQKENI.

This clonotype was seen ten or more times. The J gene is TRBJ1-2, the V gene TRBV7-9; the match to TRBD1 covers 9 bases. The CDR3 runs 17 residues. The junction had 14 bases not matched to a gene; V was cut back by 6 bases and J by 3 bases. CDR1 and CDR2 (germline): SEHNR, FQNEAQ (reference sequence). The CDR3 sequence is CASSGTGNAGGYYGYTF. CDR3 sequence (DNA): TGTGCCAGCAGTGGGACAGGGAACGCGGGAGGATACTATGGCTACACCTTC. The complete variable domain, with remaining parts taken from reference TRBV7-9 and TRBJ1-2, reads DTGVSQNPRHKITKRGQNVTFRCDPISEHNRLYWYRQTLGQGPEFLTYFQNEAQLEKSRLLSDRFSAERPKGSFSTLEIQRTEQGDSAMYLCASSGTGNAGGYYGYTFGSGTRLTVV.

This clonotype was picked up many times. The rearrangement links TRBV12-3 or TRBV12-4 to TRBJ1-1; D gene unclear. This CDR3 spans 13 amino acids. V was cut by 6 bases and J by 1 base, with 9 bases left in between. The CDR3 DNA sequence: TGTGCCAGCAGCCCCCGACGGAACACTGAAGCTTTCTTT. Its protein product is CASSPRRNTEAFF.

This sequence joins TRBV11-2 and TRBJ2-3; TRBD1 or TRBD2 may be the D gene (5 bases each). The CDR3 length is 16 residues. From germline, CDR1 is SGHAT and CDR2 FQNNGV. Trimming took off 1 base at V and 2 bases at J, with 13 bases between the two ends. CDR3 amino acids: CASSLGGSGLTDTQYF. CDR3 bases: TGTGCCAGCAGCTTAGGGGGGAGTGGACTCACAGATACGCAGTATTTT.

This clonotype was seen many times. The chain carries TRBV12-5 and TRBJ1-1; no firm D call. The CDR3 is made up of 13 amino acids. CDR1 is LGHNT and CDR2 is FRNRAP in the germline V gene. V shed 6 bases and J shed 3 bases, with 11 bases lying between them. CDR3 amino acids: CASGRDGYTEAFF. In DNA form, the CDR3 reads TGTGCTAGTGGACGGGATGGCTACACTGAAGCTTTCTTT.

The chain combines TRBV18 with TRBJ1-4; D call uncertain. The germline gives CDR1 KGHSH, CDR2 LQKENI. V lost 3 bases, J lost 7 bases, and 18 bases lay in between. The CDR3 contains 16 residues. CDR3 region: CASSPGKDPWSEKLFF. In DNA, the CDR3 is TGTGCCAGCTCACCGGGAAAGGACCCATGGAGTGAAAAACTGTTTTTT.

The rearrangement joins TRBV20-1 to TRBJ1-4; no firm D call. V was trimmed by 5 bases and J by 5 bases, leaving 12 bases between them. The germline CDR1 and CDR2 sequences are DFQATT and SNEGSKA (reference sequence). The CDR3 runs to 13 residues. The CDR3 coding sequence is TGCAGTGCTGCCGGGGAGGGAAATGAAAAACTGTTTTTT. Translating it yields CSAAGEGNEKLFF.

This clonotype was counted only a few times. The rearrangement links TRBV18 to TRBJ1-2; TRBD1 matches at 8 bases. The CDR3 sequence is 14 residues long. V shed 6 bases and J 2 bases; nucleotides not matched to a gene: 5. Germline V lookup: CDR1 KGHSH, CDR2 LQKENI. CDR3 sequence (DNA): TGTGCCAGCTCGTTACAGGGGGAAAACTATGGCTACACCTTC. It yields the protein CASSLQGENYGYTF.

This clonotype was seen a handful of times. The chain is built from TRBV19 and TRBJ2-1, with D perhaps matching TRBD2 (7 bases). The CDR3 loop spans 15 amino acids. The germline CDR1 and CDR2 sequences are LNHDA and SQIVND (reference sequence). V lost 1 base and J 5 bases, leaving 12 bases between the germline ends. CDR3 bases: TGTGCCAGTAGTATAGCGGGGGGCCAACACAATGAGCAGTTCTTC. Its protein product is CASSIAGGQHNEQFF.

This clonotype was recorded a few times. The chain recombines TRBV7-9 with TRBJ1-1; possible D gene TRBD1, 5 bases. The germline V gene encodes CDR1 SEHNR and CDR2 FQNEAQ (reference sequence). The CDR3 spans 12 residues. Trimming shortened V by 8 bases and J by 6 bases, and 13 bases separated the two germline ends. CDR3 in amino acids: CASGQGVSEAFF. Written as DNA, the CDR3 is TGTGCCAGCGGTCAGGGCGTCTCTGAAGCTTTCTTT.

This clonotype was observed at least ten times. This chain uses TRBV10-3 with TRBJ2-1; 13 bases map to TRBD2. V trimming: 6 bases; J trimming: 4 bases; junction bases outside the gene matches: 3. Germline V lookup: CDR1 ENHRY, CDR2 SYGVKD. CDR3 length: 15 amino acids. CDR3 bases: TGTGCCATCAGCCCGGGACTAGCGGGGTACAATGAGCAGTTCTTC. Its translation: CAISPGLAGYNEQFF.

The V and J genes are TRBV18 and TRBJ2-7, with 8 positions matching TRBD2. Trimming cost V 3 bases and J 2 bases; bases outside gene matches: 9. This CDR3 spans 16 amino acids. Germline lookup yields CDR1 KGHSH and CDR2 LQKENI. The CDR3 sequence: CASSPLVSRGAYEQYF. The DNA of the CDR3 is TGTGCCAGCTCACCTCTAGTTTCGCGGGGGGCCTACGAGCAGTACTTC.